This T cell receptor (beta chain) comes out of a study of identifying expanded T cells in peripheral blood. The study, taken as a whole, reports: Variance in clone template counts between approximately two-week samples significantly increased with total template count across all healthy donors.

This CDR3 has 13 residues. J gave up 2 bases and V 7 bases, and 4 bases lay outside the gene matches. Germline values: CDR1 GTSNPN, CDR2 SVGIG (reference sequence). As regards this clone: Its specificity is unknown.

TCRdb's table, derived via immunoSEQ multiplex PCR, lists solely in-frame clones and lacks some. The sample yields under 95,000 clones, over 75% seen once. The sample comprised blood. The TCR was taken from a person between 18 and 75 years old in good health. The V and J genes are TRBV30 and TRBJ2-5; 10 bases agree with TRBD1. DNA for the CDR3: TGTGCCTTTGGACAGGGGGTTCAAGAGACCCAGTACTTC. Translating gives CAFGQGVQETQYF.